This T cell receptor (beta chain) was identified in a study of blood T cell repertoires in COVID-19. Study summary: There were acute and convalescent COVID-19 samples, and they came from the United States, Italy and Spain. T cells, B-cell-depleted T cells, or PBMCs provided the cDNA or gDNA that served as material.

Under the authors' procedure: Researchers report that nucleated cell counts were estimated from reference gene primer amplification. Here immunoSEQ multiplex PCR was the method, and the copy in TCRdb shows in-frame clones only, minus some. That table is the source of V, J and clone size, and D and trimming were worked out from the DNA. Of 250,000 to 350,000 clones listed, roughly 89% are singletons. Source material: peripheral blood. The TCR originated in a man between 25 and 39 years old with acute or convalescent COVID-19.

For the CDR3, the DNA is TGTGCCAGCAGCCAAGTGTTCGGGGGTCAGGCTGAAAAACTGTTTTTT. Translating it yields CASSQVFGGQAEKLFF. The rearrangement links TRBV4-2 to TRBJ1-4, with a tentative D call TRBD1 (5 bases). The CDR3 totals 16 residues. V gave up 1 base and J gave up 7 bases, with 16 bases separating them. Germline V gene sequence: CDR1 LGHNA, CDR2 YNFKEQ.